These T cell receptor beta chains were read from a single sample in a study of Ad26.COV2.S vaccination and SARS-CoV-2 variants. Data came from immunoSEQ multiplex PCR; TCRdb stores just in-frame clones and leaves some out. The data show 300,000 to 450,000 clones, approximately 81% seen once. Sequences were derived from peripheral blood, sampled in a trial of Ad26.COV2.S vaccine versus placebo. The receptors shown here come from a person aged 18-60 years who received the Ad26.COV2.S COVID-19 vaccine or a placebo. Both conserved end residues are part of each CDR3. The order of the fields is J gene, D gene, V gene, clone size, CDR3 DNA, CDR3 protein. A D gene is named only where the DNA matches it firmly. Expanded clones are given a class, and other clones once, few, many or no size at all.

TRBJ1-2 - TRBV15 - TGTGCCACCAGCAGAGGACGGATGAGCTACACCTTC CATSRGRMSYTF
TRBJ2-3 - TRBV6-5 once TGTGCCAGCACCTTACCGGGGGCGGATACGCAGTATTTT CASTLPGADTQYF
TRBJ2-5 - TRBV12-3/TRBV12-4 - TGTGCCAGCAGTTTGGAGGGGACCCAGTACTTC CASSLEGTQYF
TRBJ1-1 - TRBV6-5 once TGTGCCAGCACCCCGCGAGGGTCCACTGAAGCTTTCTTT CASTPRGSTEAFF
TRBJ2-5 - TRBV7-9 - TGTGCCAGCAGCTTCCCCCCCCGTCTAGGGGGGGGAACTGAGACCCAGTACTTC CASSFPPRLGGGTETQYF
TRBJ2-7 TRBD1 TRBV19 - TGTGCCAGTAGTATTGACAGGGGAAACTACGAGCAGTACTTC CASSIDRGNYEQYF
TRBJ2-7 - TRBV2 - TGTGCCAGCCTGGGGTCCTACGAGCAGTACTTC CASLGSYEQYF
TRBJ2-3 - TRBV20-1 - TGCAGTGCTAGTGTTAGCGGACAAATCACAGATACGCAGTATTTT CSASVSGQITDTQYF
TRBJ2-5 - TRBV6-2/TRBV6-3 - TGTGCCAGCAGTACCAGGCCGTGGGGGAGTTGGGGAGAGACCCAGTACTTC CASSTRPWGSWGETQYF
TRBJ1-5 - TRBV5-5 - TGTGCCAGCAGCTTGGATGGTGGGGGCCCTTATAGCAATCAGCCCCAGCATTTT CASSLDGGGPYSNQPQHF
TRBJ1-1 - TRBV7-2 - TGTGCCAGCAGCTTATTGGGGGGGGGTGGCACTGAAGCTTTCTTT CASSLLGGGGTEAFF
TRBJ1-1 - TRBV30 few TGTGCCTGGAGTGTCAGGACCCCTGAAGCTTTCTTT CAWSVRTPEAFF
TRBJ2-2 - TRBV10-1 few TGCGCCAGCAGTGAGTCGAGATACACCGGGGAGCTGTTTTTT CASSESRYTGELFF
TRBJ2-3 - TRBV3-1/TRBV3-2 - TGTGCCAGCAGCCTCGGGGGGCTACTACGGTATTTT CASSLGGLLRYF
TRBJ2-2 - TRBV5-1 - TGCGCCAGCAGCTTAGCAGAGGGCGGGGAGCTGTTTTTT CASSLAEGGELFF
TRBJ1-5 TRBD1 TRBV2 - TGTGCCAGCAGGGGGACAGTCAGCAATCAGCCCCAGCATTTT CASRGTVSNQPQHF